Each of the 18 T cell receptor beta chains below was sequenced from the same sample in a study of cytomegalovirus exposure and HLA in healthy donors. This PCR relied on a set of 60 Vbeta primers and 13 Jbeta primers. Using immunoSEQ multiplex PCR, the repertoire was profiled, and TCRdb retains in-frame clones only, with some absent. The sample consists of 200,000 or so clones, roughly 80% of them appearing once. The sequencing sample was made of PBMCs. The receptors shown here come from a male donor in good health and CMV-seropositive.

The chain has TRBV9 and TRBJ1-2; D not resolved. This CDR3 is 14 amino acids long. Germline V lookup: CDR1 SGDLS, CDR2 YYNGEE. The V and J ends lost 3 bases and 1 base respectively, with 10 bases between them. The CDR3: CASSAQSHNYGYTF. CDR3 coding DNA: TGTGCCAGCAGCGCCCAATCCCATAACTATGGCTACACCTTC.

V is TRBV5-1 and J is TRBJ2-2; 7 nucleotides agree with TRBD1. V trimming: 1 base; J trimming: 3 bases; junction bases outside the gene matches: 3. Looked up from germline, CDR1 is SGHRS and CDR2 is YFSETQ. The CDR3 is 15 residues long. The CDR3 nucleotides are TGCGCCAGCAGCTTGACCACAGGGGACACCGGGGAGCTGTTTTTT. It is translated as CASSLTTGDTGELFF.

In its sample, this clone was seen a few times. This chain links TRBV28 with TRBJ2-1; 9 positions agree with TRBD1. The CDR3 length is 18 residues. Germline-derived CDR1 and CDR2 are MDHEN and SYDVKM. Germline trimming cut 6 bases from V and 3 bases from J; bases unmatched to any gene: 15. CDR3 region: CASRSTVRTGERYNEQFF. The CDR3 region has the DNA TGTGCCAGCAGATCCACGGTAAGGACAGGGGAGCGCTACAATGAGCAGTTCTTC.

This clone was counted a few times. V and J are TRBV5-4 and TRBJ2-1; D uncertain. Germline V gene data show CDR1 as SGHNT and CDR2 as YYREEE (reference sequence). This CDR3 has 15 residues. Trimming shortened V by 5 bases and J by 2 bases, and 14 bases separated the two germline ends. CDR3 in amino acids: CASRVGAPTYNEQFF. The CDR3 DNA reads TGTGCCAGCAGAGTAGGAGCGCCCACCTACAATGAGCAGTTCTTC.

The chain uses TRBV4-3 and TRBJ2-7; D not certain. Germline CDR1 LGHNA, CDR2 YSLEER. The V end lost 0 bases, the J end lost 3 bases, and 15 bases lay between the germline ends. The CDR3 length is 16 residues. The CDR3 region has the DNA TGCGCCAGCAGCCAAGATCCGGATCGACTCCTCTACGAGCAGTACTTC. Residues: CASSQDPDRLLYEQYF.

The V call is TRBV5-5, the J call TRBJ2-7, with TRBD2 matching 13 bases. With V trimmed by 2 bases and J by 0 bases, 5 bases remained unmatched. Germline CDR1 SGHKS, CDR2 YYEKEE (reference sequence). CDR3 length equals 17 residues. CDR3 sequence reads: CASSFGLAGAYSYEQYF. The DNA for the CDR3 is TGTGCCAGCAGCTTCGGACTAGCGGGGGCTTACTCCTACGAGCAGTACTTC.

The V and J genes are TRBV7-2 and TRBJ2-3; D gene uncertain. In germline, CDR1 is SGHTA, CDR2 FQGNSA. The CDR3 loop spans 11 amino acids. Deletions cut 5 bases from V and 6 bases from J, with 6 bases between. CDR3 sequence: CASSPPDTQYF. For the CDR3, the DNA is TGTGCCAGCAGCCCCCCTGATACGCAGTATTTT.

The chain is built from TRBV14 and TRBJ1-4; 7 bases map to TRBD1. CDR1 is SGHDN, CDR2 FVKESK, per germline. V trimming: 4 bases; J trimming: 2 bases; junction bases outside the gene matches: 7. This CDR3 region has 16 residues. CDR3 DNA: TGTGCCAGCAGCCGGATTACAGGGGCCACTAATGAAAAACTGTTTTTT. Translated: CASSRITGATNEKLFF.

This clone was observed a handful of times. The J gene is TRBJ2-2, the V gene TRBV7-2; 8 bases match TRBD2. The length of the CDR3 is 13 residues. Germline CDR1 is SGHTA and CDR2 is FQGNSA. J gave up 3 bases and V 7 bases, and 1 base lay outside the gene matches. CDR3 sequence reads: CASTSGYTGELFF. The CDR3 region has the DNA TGTGCCAGCACTAGCGGGTACACCGGGGAGCTGTTTTTT.

The genes are TRBV27 and TRBJ2-7, with 8 bases lining up with TRBD2. Germline lookup yields CDR1 MNHEY and CDR2 SMNVEV (reference sequence). The CDR3 is 15 residues long. J lost 4 bases, V lost 2 bases, and 7 bases had no gene match. DNA of the CDR3: TGTGCCAGCAGTTTAGCAGGCCGGGGGGGGTACGAGCAGTACTTC. Translation: CASSLAGRGGYEQYF.

This clone appeared a single time. The chain has TRBV9 and TRBJ2-2; D remains ambiguous. Trimming left V 0 bases short and J 5 bases short, with 8 bases between. Germline values: CDR1 SGDLS, CDR2 YYNGEE. This CDR3 is built from 14 residues. The CDR3 spells CASSVEPRTGELFF. The DNA for the CDR3 is TGTGCCAGCAGCGTAGAACCCCGGACCGGGGAGCTGTTTTTT.

For this clone: A read error is likely, as this CDR3 ends without the conserved phenylalanine or tryptophan. Because the CDR3's place on the DNA is in doubt, the DNA is left out and the CDR3 is given as listed by TCRdb. The chain links TRBV9 to TRBJ2-7; the D call of TRBD1 is as the table states it, not checked on the DNA. From germline, CDR1 is SGDLS and CDR2 YYNGEE. The CDR3 totals 12 residues, both ends included. CDR3: CASSEAGQGPAR.

The chain couples TRBV5-6 to TRBJ2-3; D perhaps matches TRBD2 (5 bases). CDR1 SGHDT and CDR2 YYEEEE come from the germline V gene. This CDR3 is 12 amino acids long. V shed 3 bases and J shed 9 bases, with 11 bases lying between them. The chain's CDR3 is CASSSPGYTQYF. The CDR3 DNA sequence: TGTGCCAGCAGCTCACCGGGATACACGCAGTATTTT.

This clone was detected only once. J is TRBJ1-1 and V is TRBV7-9, with TRBD1 matching 10 bases. After removal of 6 bases from V and 6 bases from J, the junction contained 4 bases not matched to a gene. Per the germline V gene, CDR1 is SEHNR and CDR2 is FQNEAQ (reference sequence). The CDR3 is made up of 13 amino acids. The CDR3 DNA sequence: TGTGCCAGCAGTCAGACAGGGGGCTCTGAAGCTTTCTTT. Encoded protein: CASSQTGGSEAFF.

This chain connects TRBV28 to TRBJ1-2; no firm D call. This CDR3 contains 14 residues. V dropped 3 bases and J dropped 4 bases, with 12 bases sitting between them. CDR1 and CDR2 from the germline V gene are MDHEN and SYDVKM. In DNA form, the CDR3 reads TGTGCCAGCAGTTTGTCTCAGGCCCTCTATGGCTACACCTTC. Protein: CASSLSQALYGYTF.

The V and J genes are TRBV7-2 and TRBJ2-7; no clear D gene. The ends were cut back, 2 bases at V and 7 bases at J, with 9 bases in the middle. The CDR3 length is 12 residues. In germline, CDR1 is SGHTA, CDR2 FQGNSA. The CDR3 spells CASSLTRVEQYF. CDR3 nucleotides: TGTGCCAGCAGCTTAACGAGAGTGGAGCAGTACTTC.

With respect to this clone: Relative to the germline gene, one junction end is altered; a read error may explain this. V gene TRBV7-7 combines with J gene TRBJ2-7; TRBD2 matches 7 bases. Germline values: CDR1 SSHAT, CDR2 FNYEAQ (reference sequence). The CDR3 loop spans 15 amino acids. The CDR3 region is CASSLGGGGSYEQYF. The CDR3 region has the DNA TGTGCTAGCAGCTTAGGAGGCGGGGGTTCCTACGAGCAGTACTTC. The variable domain in full, with the rest retrieved from reference TRBV7-7 and TRBJ2-7, is GAGVSQSPRYKVTKRGQDVTLRCDPISSHATLYWYQQALGQGPEFLTYFNYEAQPDKSGLPSDRFSAERPEGSISTLTIQRTEQRDSAMYRCASSLGGGGSYEQYFGPGTRLTVT.

The CDR3 sequence is CASSLARGYNEQFF. The CDR3 region has the DNA TGTGCCAGCAGCTTAGCCAGGGGGTACAATGAGCAGTTCTTC. This rearrangement joins TRBV7-3 to TRBJ2-1; 7 nucleotides line up with TRBD1. The CDR3 is 14 amino acids. CDR1 and CDR2 (germline): SGHTA, FQGTGA. V trimming: 2 bases; J trimming: 4 bases; junction bases outside the gene matches: 2.